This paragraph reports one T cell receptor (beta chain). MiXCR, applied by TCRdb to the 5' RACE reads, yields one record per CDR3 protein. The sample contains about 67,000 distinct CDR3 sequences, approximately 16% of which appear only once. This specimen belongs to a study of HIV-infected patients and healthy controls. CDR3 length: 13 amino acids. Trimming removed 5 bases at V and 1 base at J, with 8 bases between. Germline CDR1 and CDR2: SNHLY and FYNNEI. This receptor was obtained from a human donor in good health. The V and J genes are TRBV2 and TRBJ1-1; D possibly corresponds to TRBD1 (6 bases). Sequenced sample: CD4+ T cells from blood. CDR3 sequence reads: CASSNRENTEAFF. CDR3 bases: TGTGCCAGCAGTAACAGGGAGAACACTGAAGCTTTCTTT.